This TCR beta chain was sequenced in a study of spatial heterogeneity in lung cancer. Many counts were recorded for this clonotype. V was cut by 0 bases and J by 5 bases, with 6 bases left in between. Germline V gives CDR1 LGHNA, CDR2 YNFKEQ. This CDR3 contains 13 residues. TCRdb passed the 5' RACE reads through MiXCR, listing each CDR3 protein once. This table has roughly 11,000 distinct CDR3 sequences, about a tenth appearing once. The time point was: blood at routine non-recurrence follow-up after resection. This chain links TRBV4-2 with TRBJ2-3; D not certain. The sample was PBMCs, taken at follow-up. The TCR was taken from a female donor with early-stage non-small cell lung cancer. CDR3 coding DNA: TGTGCCAGCAGCCAAGATCCGGGAGATACGCAGTATTTT. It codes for CASSQDPGDTQYF.